A single sample gave rise to the 20 T cell receptor beta chains below, sequenced in a study of T cells in Graves' hyperthyroidism and ophthalmopathy (dated by TCRdb to the late 2010s). Libraries were made using multiplex PCR. These reads were obtained on an Illumina HiSeq 2000. TCR beta CDR3 regions were amplified from RNA transcripts. For the first round of RT-PCR on the TCR CDR3, the HTBI primer set was used together with the Qiagen OneStep RT-PCR kit. The public reads were reprocessed in TCRdb via fastp at Q25 and MiXCR, keeping in-frame beta chains. Rows merge per CDR3 protein into single entries with the most common DNA and genes. Counted in this sample were hundreds of thousands of distinct CDR3 sequences; about 15% of them appeared once. 13% of the sample lies in the top ten. Sequencing used blood. The receptors originated from a man between 18 and 35 years old with Graves' ophthalmopathy.

This clonotype occurred many times. The chain combines TRBV15 with TRBJ2-7; D possibly corresponds to TRBD1 (6 bases). CDR3 length: 15 amino acids. V was trimmed by 0 bases and J by 2 bases, leaving 11 bases between them. From germline, CDR1 is LNHNV and CDR2 YYDKDF (reference sequence). The CDR3 protein is CATSRDTGTTYEQYF. The DNA of the CDR3 is TGTGCCACCAGCAGAGATACCGGGACAACCTACGAGCAGTACTTC. The complete variable domain, with remaining parts taken from reference TRBV15 and TRBJ2-7, reads DAMVIQNPRYQVTQFGKPVTLSCSQTLNHNVMYWYQQKSSQAPKLLFHYYDKDFNNEADTPDNFQSRRPNTSFCFLDIRSPGLGDTAMYLCATSRDTGTTYEQYFGPGTRLTVT.

Comments on this clonotype: Possible read error: a much larger clone is one base away. The chain links TRBV5-1 to TRBJ2-7; possibly TRBD1 or TRBD2 for D (5 bases each). TRBJ2-1 matches the DNA end more closely, so the J call is doubtful. Germline V gene data show CDR1 as SGHRS and CDR2 as YFSETQ. The CDR3 loop spans 13 amino acids. CDR3 sequence reads: CASSDEGTYEQFF. CDR3 bases: TGCGCCAGCAGTGACGAAGGGACCTACGAGCAGTTCTTC.

This clonotype occurred a few times. V usage is TRBV10-2 and J usage is TRBJ1-2; possibly TRBD1 for D (5 bases). The ends were cut back, 7 bases at V and 4 bases at J, with 16 bases in the middle. This CDR3 has 14 residues. Germline CDR1 WSHSY, CDR2 SAAADI. DNA of the CDR3: TGCGCCAGCATGGAGGAGGGGTTCGGCTATGGCTACACCTTC. The encoded protein is CASMEEGFGYGYTF.

The rearrangement joins TRBV19 to TRBJ1-5; tentatively, D is TRBD1 (5 bases). Trimming removed 9 bases from V and 9 bases from J, with 24 bases in between. The length of the CDR3 is 15 residues. Looked up from germline, CDR1 is LNHDA and CDR2 is SQIVND (reference sequence). Here the CDR3 reads CASRSGPFIERPQHF. CDR3 sequence (DNA): TGTGCCAGCCGGTCAGGGCCGTTTATTGAACGGCCCCAGCATTTT.

This clonotype was counted ten times or more. The chain carries TRBV7-9 and TRBJ2-1; weak D call: TRBD1 (5 bases). The germline V gene encodes CDR1 SEHNR and CDR2 FQNEAQ (reference sequence). CDR3 length equals 18 residues. Trimming took off 4 bases at V and 4 bases at J, with 23 bases between the two ends. The CDR3 here is CASSSYPDRQNFYNEQFF. The CDR3 bases are TGTGCCAGCAGCTCCTATCCTGACAGACAGAATTTTTACAATGAGCAGTTCTTC.

The sample holds many counts of this clonotype. The gene calls are TRBV15 and TRBJ2-7, with D perhaps TRBD1 or TRBD2 (5 bases each). The germline V gene encodes CDR1 LNHNV and CDR2 YYDKDF (reference sequence). Trimming pared 6 bases from V and 2 bases from J, leaving 11 bases between. This CDR3 contains 13 residues. The CDR3 loop reads CATSGGRTYEQYF. The CDR3 DNA sequence: TGTGCCACCAGTGGGGGACGAACCTACGAGCAGTACTTC. The full variable domain, rest sourced from reference TRBV15 and TRBJ2-7, is DAMVIQNPRYQVTQFGKPVTLSCSQTLNHNVMYWYQQKSSQAPKLLFHYYDKDFNNEADTPDNFQSRRPNTSFCFLDIRSPGLGDTAMYLCATSGGRTYEQYFGPGTRLTVT.

This clonotype turned up a few times. V usage is TRBV20-1 and J usage is TRBJ2-7; D call uncertain. Between the trimmed V and J ends, which lost 5 bases and 0 bases, there was a span of 11 bases. CDR1 and CDR2 from the germline V gene are DFQATT and SNEGSKA (reference sequence). The CDR3 covers 13 residues. The CDR3 is CSALTRSSYEQYF. The CDR3 DNA is TGCAGTGCTCTAACGAGGAGCTCCTACGAGCAGTACTTC.

The DNA of the CDR3 is TGTGCCAGCAGCTCCCCCAGGGTAGACTATGGCTACACCTTC. Amino acid sequence: CASSSPRVDYGYTF. The chain recombines TRBV7-2 with TRBJ1-2; D perhaps matches TRBD1 (5 bases). The CDR3 is 14 amino acids. Germline V gene sequence: CDR1 SGHTA, CDR2 FQGNSA. V was shortened by 4 bases and J by 3 bases, with 12 bases between the two germline ends.

There are many counts of this clonotype. This chain joins TRBV11-2 and TRBJ2-1; 10 bases are a match to TRBD2. The CDR3 consists of 13 residues. With V trimmed by 8 bases and J by 6 bases, 4 bases remained unmatched. Germline CDR1 SGHAT, CDR2 FQNNGV. The chain's CDR3 is CASEREGRNEQFF. As DNA, the CDR3 is TGTGCCAGCGAGCGGGAGGGTCGCAATGAGCAGTTCTTC.

This clonotype appeared many times. V is TRBV7-3 and J is TRBJ2-1; TRBD2 matches 7 bases. V was clipped by 5 bases and J by 7 bases; unmatched bases: 11. The CDR3 is made up of 15 amino acids. Germline CDR1 SGHTA, CDR2 FQGTGA. The CDR3, as DNA: TGTGCCAGCAGCCGAAACAGCGGGACGGGTAATGAGCAGTTCTTC. The encoded protein is CASSRNSGTGNEQFF. Using reference TRBV7-3 and TRBJ2-1 for the parts outside the CDR3, the full variable domain is GAGVSQTPSNKVTEKGKYVELRCDPISGHTALYWYRQSLGQGPEFLIYFQGTGAADDSGLPNDRFFAVRPEGSVSTLKIQRTERGDSAVYLCASSRNSGTGNEQFFGPGTRLTVL.

The chain carries TRBV18 and TRBJ2-3; 10 nucleotides align to TRBD2. CDR3 length: 16 amino acids. V lost 3 bases and J lost 5; bases outside the gene matches: 8. Germline V lookup: CDR1 KGHSH, CDR2 LQKENI. CDR3 sequence (DNA): TGTGCCAGCTCACCCCTAGCGGGGGCGCTGGAAGATACGCAGTATTTT. Translated: CASSPLAGALEDTQYF.

This clonotype was seen many times. The V gene is TRBV7-6, the J gene TRBJ2-3; 12 nucleotides agree with TRBD2. This CDR3 is built from 16 residues. V lost 4 bases and J lost 2; bases outside the gene matches: 4. Germline CDR1 is SGHVS and CDR2 is FNYEAQ. CDR3 protein: CASSSGLAGPTDTQYF. CDR3 nucleotide sequence: TGTGCCAGCAGCTCCGGACTAGCGGGACCCACAGATACGCAGTATTTT.

This clonotype was counted between two and nine times. Given a much more abundant clone one base away, this may be a read error. V and J are TRBV12-3 or TRBV12-4 and TRBJ2-3; possible D gene TRBD1, 5 bases. The CDR3 is 12 residues long. CDR3 nucleotides: TGTGCCAGCAGTTACCGCACAGGTACGCAGTATTTT. Translated, it gives CASSYRTGTQYF.

The V and J genes are TRBV2 and TRBJ2-2; D not resolved. The CDR3 extends over 14 amino acids. Germline CDR1 SNHLY, CDR2 FYNNEI. The CDR3 region has the DNA TGTGCTACCAGCAGAGTTCAGTACACCGGGGAGCTGTTTTTT. Its protein product is CATSRVQYTGELFF. The variable domain in full, completed from reference TRBV2 and TRBJ2-2, reads EPEVTQTPSHQVTQMGQEVILRCVPISNHLYFYWYRQILGQKVEFLVSFYNNEISEKSEIFDDQFSVERPDGSNFTLKIRSTKLEDSAMYFCATSRVQYTGELFFGEGSRLTVL.

The J gene is TRBJ1-2, the V gene TRBV4-1; possibly TRBD1 for D (5 bases). The CDR3 totals 17 residues. Trimming pared 2 bases from V and 5 bases from J, leaving 21 bases between. CDR1 is MGHRA and CDR2 is YSYEKL in the germline V gene. CDR3 nucleotides: TGCGCCAGCAGCCAAACCTCCCCAGGGAGGGAAGGGTATGGCTACACCTTC. Translation: CASSQTSPGREGYGYTF.

This clonotype has ten or more counts. The chain carries TRBV11-2 and TRBJ1-3; D is uncertain. The CDR3 sequence is 15 residues long. Germline CDR1 and CDR2: SGHAT and FQNNGV. The germline V and J ends were trimmed by 2 bases and 0 bases, with 8 bases remaining between them. CDR3 protein: CASSLIDRSGNTIYF. The CDR3, as DNA: TGTGCCAGCAGCTTAATAGACCGCTCTGGAAACACCATATATTTT.

The chain joins TRBV5-4 to TRBJ2-1; 7 positions match TRBD2. Germline loops: CDR1 SGHNT, CDR2 YYREEE (reference sequence). V was clipped by 0 bases and J by 5 bases; unmatched bases: 8. The CDR3 covers 16 residues. DNA of the CDR3: TGTGCCAGCAGCTTGGTCGGAGCGGGGCTACACAATGAGCAGTTCTTC. Amino acids: CASSLVGAGLHNEQFF.

This clonotype was seen repeatedly, ten times or more. The V gene is TRBV5-8, the J gene TRBJ2-3, with TRBD2 identical over 9 bases. Germline values: CDR1 SGHTS, CDR2 YDEGEE. The CDR3 is made up of 16 amino acids. V lost 2 bases and J lost 3; bases outside the gene matches: 7. The CDR3 spells CASSLGGRASTDTQYF. CDR3 coding DNA: TGTGCCAGCAGCTTAGGCGGGAGGGCCTCTACAGATACGCAGTATTTT.

This clonotype was recorded at least ten times. The chain joins TRBV14 to TRBJ2-1, with TRBD2 identical over 12 bases. The germline gives CDR1 SGHDN, CDR2 FVKESK. The V segment lost 8 bases and the J segment 3 bases; nucleotides outside the gene matches: 5. CDR3 length: 15 amino acids. CDR3 in amino acids: CASGKTSGSYNEQFF. The CDR3, as DNA: TGTGCCAGCGGTAAGACTAGCGGGAGCTACAATGAGCAGTTCTTC.

On this clonotype itself: A read error may account for a junction end that differs from germline. V usage is TRBV7-2 and J usage is TRBJ1-5; D gene ambiguous. CDR1 and CDR2 (germline): SGHTA, FQGNSA. This CDR3 is 12 amino acids long. CDR3 residues: CASSSSHQPQHF. The CDR3 region has the DNA TGTGCCAGCAGCAGTAGCCATCAGCCCCAGCATTTT.